This TCR beta chain was captured by sequencing in a study of cytomegalovirus exposure and HLA in healthy donors. Worth noting for this clone: Its specificity is not known.

General observations from the study: Later analysis placed DRB1 highest and HLA-C lowest in TCR association rates, which differed by HLA locus.

The V and J ends lost 5 bases and 6 bases, in that order; junction bases with no gene match: 10. The length of the CDR3 is 16 residues. The germline gives CDR1 SGHTA, CDR2 FQGNSA. PCR used 60 Vbeta primers and 13 Jbeta primers. Data came from immunoSEQ multiplex PCR; TCRdb stores just in-frame clones and leaves some out. The sample includes 150,000 or so clones, approximately 77% of them seen just once. Each donor was healthy, and each was a bone marrow donor. The chain has TRBV7-2 and TRBJ1-5; 10 positions match TRBD1. The sample comprised PBMCs. The source is a man aged 50 to 60 in good health and CMV-seropositive. The CDR3 nucleotides are TGTGCCAGCAGCACCTTGGGGACAGGGGATGGTCAGCCCCAGCATTTT. Translating gives CASSTLGTGDGQPQHF.